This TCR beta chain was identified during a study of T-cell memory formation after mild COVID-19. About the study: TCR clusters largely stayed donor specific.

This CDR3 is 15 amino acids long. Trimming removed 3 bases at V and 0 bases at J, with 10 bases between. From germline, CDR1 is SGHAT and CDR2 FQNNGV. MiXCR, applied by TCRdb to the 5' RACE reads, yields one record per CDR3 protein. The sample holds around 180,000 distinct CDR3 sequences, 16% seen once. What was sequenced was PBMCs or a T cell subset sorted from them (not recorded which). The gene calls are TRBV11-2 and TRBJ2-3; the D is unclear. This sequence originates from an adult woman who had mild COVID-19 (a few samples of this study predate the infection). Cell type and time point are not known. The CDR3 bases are TGTGCCAGCAGCTTTACTGCGACTAGCACAGATACGCAGTATTTT. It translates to CASSFTATSTDTQYF.